These T cell receptor beta chains were read from a single sample in a study of cytomegalovirus exposure and HLA in healthy donors. Some clones are missing from TCRdb's copy, which holds only in-frame ones; the method was immunoSEQ multiplex PCR. The repertoire holds under 200,000 clones, with 80% to 85% as singletons. What was sequenced was PBMCs. The source of these receptors is a woman aged 18-29 years in good health and CMV-seronegative. Both conserved end residues are trimmed from each CDR3. D genes are given only for firm matches. Clone size is stated in some rows and not others, as once, few, many or a class when expanded.

TRBV6-6,.,TRBJ1-5,.,11,ASSIDSYQPQH
TRBV9,TRBD2,TRBJ2-3,once,15,ASSVVPAGDSGDTQY
TRBV10-1,TRBD1,TRBJ1-1,.,11,ASTGQGGTEAF
TRBV19,TRBD1,TRBJ2-2,.,14,ATIRQGRANTGELF
TRBV7-9,TRBD1,TRBJ2-7,few,16,ASSPFSGLGQGTGEQY
TRBV7-9,TRBD2,TRBJ2-1,.,13,ASSPPASGYNEQF
TRBV11-2,.,TRBJ1-2,.,12,ASSSSGGGGGYT
TRBV6-1,TRBD2,TRBJ2-1,once,12,ASAGLAGYNEQF
TRBV9,.,TRBJ2-2,.,14,ASSVEGGAGTGELF
TRBV4-2,.,TRBJ1-5,.,14,ASSQDLAGGGQPQH
TRBV6-1,TRBD2,TRBJ2-1,.,15,ASSEAGLAGAWNEQF
TRBV11-2,TRBD2,TRBJ2-7,.,13,ASSFGLAGGYEQY
TRBV7-9,.,TRBJ1-2,.,14,ASSPGGSGDYYGYT
TRBV19,.,TRBJ2-1,.,11,ASSIRGGNEQF
TRBV5-6,TRBD2,TRBJ2-5,once,15,ASMVGLAGHIGKTQY
TRBV6-5,TRBD1,TRBJ1-1,.,9,ASSRDREAF
TRBV2,.,TRBJ2-1,.,14,ASIFQEGGSYNEQF
TRBV10-2,.,TRBJ2-3,.,10,ASETRADTQY
TRBV18,.,TRBJ2-5,.,10,ASSPQGETQY
TRBV10-2,TRBD2,TRBJ2-1,.,16,ASSDGGRASPHNNEQF
TRBV4-1,TRBD2,TRBJ2-1,.,14,ASSHSGTSDYNEQF
TRBV2,.,TRBJ1-1,.,11,ASSLDRNTEAF
TRBV6-1,.,TRBJ1-2,.,12,ASSEAGGRGGYT
TRBV6-5,.,TRBJ1-4,few,12,ASSYGHTREKLF
TRBV4-1,TRBD2,TRBJ2-5,.,13,ASSPGHSGRETQY
TRBV30,.,TRBJ1-5,.,13,AWSSKGASNQPQH
TRBV18,TRBD1,TRBJ2-7,few,12,ASSSRDRAGEQY
TRBV29-1,TRBD2,TRBJ2-5,.,12,SVVIVGREETQY
TRBV30,TRBD2,TRBJ2-1,.,12,AWTLAGGLNEQF
TRBV4-1,.,TRBJ2-2,.,15,ASSQATFNANTGELF
TRBV2,.,TRBJ1-2,.,10,AREGRNYGYT
TRBV7-2,TRBD2,TRBJ2-3,.,15,ASSTGLAGGPSYTQY
TRBV19,.,TRBJ1-5,.,15,ASSMEGKYDLNQPQH
TRBV7-2,.,TRBJ2-1,.,13,ASSLPGKPYNEQF
TRBV7-6,.,TRBJ2-2,.,13,ASSLVGGNTGELF
TRBV6-1,TRBD2,TRBJ2-1,.,13,ASSEETSGYNEQF
TRBV7-6,TRBD2,TRBJ2-7,.,13,ASSLSGGPFDEQY
TRBV4-3,TRBD2,TRBJ2-3,.,15,ASSQDLAAEGTDTQY
TRBV30,TRBD2,TRBJ2-3,.,14,AWSEGGRRSYDTQY
TRBV11-3,TRBD1,TRBJ2-2,.,13,ASSQRDRGIGELF